The 22 T cell receptor beta chains below come from one sample, sequenced in a study of T cells in Graves' hyperthyroidism and ophthalmopathy (dated 2019 in TCRdb). Library method: multiplex PCR. Sequenced on an Illumina HiSeq 2000. TCR beta CDR3 regions were amplified from RNA transcripts. A first-round RT-PCR of the TCR CDR3 used the HTBI primer set with the Qiagen OneStep RT-PCR kit. TCRdb reworked the public reads: Q25 trimming with fastp, MiXCR clone assembly, productive beta chains retained. Rows are combined by CDR3 protein, so each entry shows the most common genes and DNA. Here the sample has more than 650,000 distinct CDR3 sequences; roughly 15% occur a single time. The ten biggest clones cover 10% of the sample. The material sequenced was blood. The origin of the receptors is a young woman with Graves' hyperthyroidism.

This clonotype was seen many times. This chain joins TRBV5-1 and TRBJ2-3; D is ambiguous. The CDR3 covers 14 residues. Germline CDR1 is SGHRS and CDR2 is YFSETQ. The V and J ends lost 2 bases and 6 bases respectively, with 13 bases between them. The CDR3 spells CASSLRNYSDTQYF. DNA for the CDR3: TGCGCCAGCAGCTTACGGAATTACTCGGATACGCAGTATTTT.

This clonotype was seen only a few times. Its ends do not fully match the called genes, so a read error is possible. This chain connects TRBV4-1 to TRBJ2-7, with a tentative D call TRBD2 (6 bases). The CDR3 extends over 15 amino acids. CDR1 and CDR2 from the germline V gene are MGHRA and YSYEKL. Written as DNA, the CDR3 is TGCGCCGGCAGCCAAGGGGAGGCGCTTACCTACGAGCAGTACTTC. The encoded protein is CAGSQGEALTYEQYF.

This clonotype has more than one count but fewer than ten. The chain couples TRBV7-3 to TRBJ2-2, with D perhaps matching TRBD1 or TRBD2 (6 bases each). Per germline, CDR1 SGHTA and CDR2 FQGTGA. The CDR3 has 15 amino acids. V lost 1 base and J lost 6, with 12 bases in between. CDR3 DNA: TGTGCCAGCAGCTTAATCGGGGGCGCGGCCGGGGAGCTGTTTTTT. It translates to CASSLIGGAAGELFF.

This clonotype was recorded at least ten times. The chain employs TRBV28 and TRBJ1-2; D is possibly TRBD1 (6 bases). CDR3 length equals 14 residues. The V gene's germline CDR1 is MDHEN and CDR2 SYDVKM. Trimming left V 5 bases short and J 1 base short, with 11 bases between. The CDR3 DNA sequence: TGTGCCAGCAGTCATGACAGGCGTAACTATGGCTACACCTTC. Amino acids: CASSHDRRNYGYTF.

This clonotype was detected ten times or more. This chain joins TRBV3-1 and TRBJ2-1; the D is unclear. This CDR3 region has 16 residues. CDR1 and CDR2 from the germline V gene are LGHDT and YNNKEL (reference sequence). V lost 4 bases and J lost 0, with 13 bases in between. The DNA of the CDR3 is TGTGCCAGCAGCCCCTTCCGTGGCTTCTCCTACAATGAGCAGTTCTTC. Protein sequence: CASSPFRGFSYNEQFF.

The V gene is TRBV6-2 or TRBV6-3, the J gene TRBJ2-6; 8 bases align to TRBD1. The CDR3 runs to 19 residues. Losses at the gene ends were 0 bases for V and 0 bases for J; bases not matched to a gene: 7. Germline V gives CDR1 MNHEY, CDR2 SVGEGT. CDR3 sequence reads: CASSYSKGQVTSGANVLTF. CDR3 in DNA: TGTGCCAGCAGTTACTCGAAGGGACAGGTGACCTCTGGGGCCAACGTCCTGACTTTC.

This clonotype occurred many times. The rearrangement uses TRBV30 and TRBJ1-5; D possibly corresponds to TRBD1 (5 bases). Germline CDR1 and CDR2: GTSNPN and SVGIG (reference sequence). The germline V and J ends were trimmed by 4 bases and 7 bases, with 17 bases remaining between them. This CDR3 contains 14 residues. CDR3 sequence reads: CAWTRGGIHQPQHF. The DNA for the CDR3 is TGTGCCTGGACCCGGGGGGGGATCCACCAGCCCCAGCATTTT. Drawing the rest from reference TRBV30 and TRBJ1-5, the complete variable domain is SQTIHQWPATLVQPVGSPLSLECTVEGTSNPNLYWYRQAAGRGLQLLFYSVGIGQISSEVPQNLSASRPQDRQFILSSKKLLLSDSGFYLCAWTRGGIHQPQHFGDGTRLSIL.

This clonotype was detected ten times or more. The chain recombines TRBV28 with TRBJ2-1; 7 nucleotides align to TRBD2. Germline CDR1 reads MDHEN; CDR2 reads SYDVKM. V lost 1 base and J lost 2; bases outside the gene matches: 8. This CDR3 is 17 amino acids long. CDR3 sequence: CASSLSLADGTYNEQFF. Here the CDR3 DNA reads TGTGCCAGCAGTTTATCCCTAGCGGACGGGACCTACAATGAGCAGTTCTTC.

CDR3 coding DNA: TGTGCCAGCAGCTTCCGGACTAGTCCCTTCTCTGGGGCCAACGTCCTGACTTTC. This gives the protein CASSFRTSPFSGANVLTF. This chain connects TRBV5-8 to TRBJ2-6, with 7 bases that match TRBD2. Germline CDR1 and CDR2: SGHTS and YDEGEE. CDR3 length equals 18 residues. V trimming: 2 bases; J trimming: 0 bases; junction bases outside the gene matches: 8.

This clonotype came up many times. The chain links TRBV5-1 to TRBJ2-7, with D tentatively TRBD1 or TRBD2 (5 bases each). In germline, CDR1 is SGHRS, CDR2 YFSETQ. Trimming took off 4 bases at V and 5 bases at J, with 13 bases between the two ends. This CDR3 has 13 residues. The CDR3 coding sequence is TGCGCCAGCAGCGGGGACCGAGTGGACGAGCAGTACTTC. This gives the protein CASSGDRVDEQYF.

This clonotype was detected only a few times. J is TRBJ1-3 and V is TRBV7-2; D ambiguous. The germline gives CDR1 SGHTA, CDR2 FQGNSA. V dropped 7 bases and J dropped 8 bases, with 21 bases sitting between them. This CDR3 comprises 15 residues. The CDR3 bases are TGTGCCAGCACCTACCTCGGGATACGCGGTCACACCATATATTTT. Residues: CASTYLGIRGHTIYF.

V is TRBV7-8 and J is TRBJ2-3, with D possibly matching TRBD2 (5 bases). The length of the CDR3 is 15 residues. Germline assignment: CDR1 SGHVS and CDR2 FQNEAQ. The V end lost 1 base, the J end lost 5 bases, and 13 bases lay between the germline ends. Here the CDR3 DNA reads TGTGCCAGCAGCTTAGGAGGGAGTCGCGGAGATACGCAGTATTTT. This translates into CASSLGGSRGDTQYF.

The sample holds many counts of this clonotype. The chain employs TRBV27 and TRBJ1-1; D gene unclear. CDR1 MNHEY and CDR2 SMNVEV come from the germline V gene (reference sequence). Trimming removed 8 bases at V and 1 base at J, with 8 bases between. The CDR3 length is 12 residues. CDR3 in DNA: TGTGCCAGCGGTCGGCGGAACACTGAAGCTTTCTTT. Translation gives CASGRRNTEAFF.

This sequence joins TRBV11-2 and TRBJ1-1; D call uncertain. The CDR3 runs 13 residues. Germline V gene lookup returns CDR1 SGHAT and CDR2 FQNNGV. Trimming removed 2 bases at V and 8 bases at J, with 12 bases between. CDR3 protein: CASSLRNSGEAFF. CDR3 DNA sequence: TGTGCCAGCAGCTTACGGAACTCGGGGGAAGCTTTCTTT.

This clonotype was seen at least ten times. V gene TRBV20-1 combines with J gene TRBJ1-2; the D gene is possibly TRBD1 (6 bases). CDR3 length: 15 residues. Trimming took off 3 bases at V and 5 bases at J, with 19 bases between the two ends. Germline V gene data show CDR1 as DFQATT and CDR2 as SNEGSKA (reference sequence). CDR3 loop: CSARLRSGAGYGYTF. The CDR3 DNA reads as TGCAGTGCTAGGCTCCGCTCGGGGGCTGGTTATGGCTACACCTTC.

This clonotype showed up just a few times. The chain carries TRBV12-3 or TRBV12-4 and TRBJ1-5; 7 bases match TRBD1. This CDR3 region has 15 residues. Trimming took 7 bases from V and 2 from J; bases not matched to a gene: 8. The CDR3 sequence is CASTQGGQGNQPQHF. The CDR3 DNA is TGTGCCAGCACCCAAGGAGGACAGGGCAATCAGCCCCAGCATTTT.

A few counts support this clonotype. The chain joins TRBV14 to TRBJ1-4; no definite D call. Per germline, CDR1 SGHDN and CDR2 FVKESK. The germline V and J ends were trimmed by 1 base and 6 bases, with 15 bases remaining between them. This CDR3 has 16 amino acids. CDR3: CASSQGIGWRYEKLFF. The CDR3 DNA reads TGTGCCAGCAGCCAAGGTATCGGGTGGCGGTATGAAAAACTGTTTTTT.

The chain couples TRBV14 to TRBJ2-7; TRBD1 might be the D (5 bases). V gave up 4 bases and J gave up 5 bases, with 18 bases separating them. The CDR3 has 15 amino acids. Germline assignment: CDR1 SGHDN and CDR2 FVKESK. CDR3 DNA sequence: TGTGCCAGCAGCCCCCAATGGCAGGGTAACGACGAGCAGTACTTC. As protein: CASSPQWQGNDEQYF. The entire variable domain, with the rest obtained from reference TRBV14 and TRBJ2-7, is as follows: EAGVTQFPSHSVIEKGQTVTLRCDPISGHDNLYWYRRVMGKEIKFLLHFVKESKQDESGMPNNRFLAERTGGTYSTLKVQPAELEDSGVYFCASSPQWQGNDEQYFGPGTRLTVT.

This clonotype came up many times. This rearrangement joins TRBV24-1 to TRBJ2-5; TRBD2 agrees at 15 bases. Germline loops: CDR1 KGHDR, CDR2 SFDVKD. V lost 5 bases to trimming and J lost 5 bases; unmatched junction nucleotides: 8. The CDR3 totals 17 residues. CDR3 sequence: CATSGTGTSGRRETQYF. CDR3 sequence (DNA): TGTGCCACCAGTGGGACCGGGACTAGCGGGAGGAGGGAGACCCAGTACTTC.

This clonotype has a handful of counts. Being one base from a much bigger clone, this may be a read error. The chain combines TRBV7-3 with TRBJ2-1; 10 bases align to TRBD1. The CDR3 is made up of 15 amino acids. The V and J ends lost 8 bases and 4 bases, in that order; junction bases with no gene match: 8. The germline V gene encodes CDR1 SGHTA and CDR2 FQGTGA. CDR3 amino acids: CASGPRDRGYNEQFF. The DNA for the CDR3 is TGTGCCAGCGGCCCCCGGGACAGGGGTTACAATGAGCAGTTCTTC.

This clonotype showed up many times. The genes are TRBV6-1 and TRBJ1-2; a weak D match, TRBD1 (6 bases). The germline gives CDR1 MNHNS, CDR2 SASEGT. Trimming stripped 5 bases from V and 0 bases from J, with 19 bases between. The CDR3 runs 17 residues. The CDR3 is CASSWTHDRSANYGYTF. The CDR3, as DNA: TGTGCCAGCAGTTGGACACATGACAGGTCCGCTAACTATGGCTACACCTTC.

This clonotype appeared a few times. The chain couples TRBV6-1 to TRBJ2-5; D possibly corresponds to TRBD1 (6 bases). The CDR3 loop spans 14 amino acids. Trimming left V 6 bases short and J 3 bases short, with 14 bases between. CDR1 and CDR2 from the germline V gene are MNHNS and SASEGT. The CDR3 sequence: CASRTSDRKETQYF. CDR3 bases: TGTGCCAGCAGGACCTCGGACAGAAAAGAGACCCAGTACTTC.